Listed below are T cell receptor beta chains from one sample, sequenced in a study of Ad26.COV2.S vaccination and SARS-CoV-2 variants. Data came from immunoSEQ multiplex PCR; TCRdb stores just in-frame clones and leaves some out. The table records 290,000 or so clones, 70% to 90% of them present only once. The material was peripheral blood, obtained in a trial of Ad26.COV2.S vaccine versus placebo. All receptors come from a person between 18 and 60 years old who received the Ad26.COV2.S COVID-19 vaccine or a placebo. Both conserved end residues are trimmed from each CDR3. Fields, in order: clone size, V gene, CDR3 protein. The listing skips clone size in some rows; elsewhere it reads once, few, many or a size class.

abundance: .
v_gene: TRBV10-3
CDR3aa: AISIGGDTEAF

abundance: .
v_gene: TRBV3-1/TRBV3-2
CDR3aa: ASSSRSSAPDEQY

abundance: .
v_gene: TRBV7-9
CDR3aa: ASSPWGGNTEAF

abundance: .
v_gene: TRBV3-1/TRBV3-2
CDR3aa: ASSQWGRNTEAF

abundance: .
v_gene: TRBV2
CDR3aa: ASSRQLNTEAF

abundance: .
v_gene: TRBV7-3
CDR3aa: ASSPGPTTDTQY

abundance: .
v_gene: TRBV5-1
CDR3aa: ASSLVGGSSPLH

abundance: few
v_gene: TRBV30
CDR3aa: AWSVSGADDFA

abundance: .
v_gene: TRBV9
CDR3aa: ASSAGTGNEKLF

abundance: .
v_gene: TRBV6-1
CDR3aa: ASSEPNGQPQH

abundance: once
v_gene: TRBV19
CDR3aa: ASSIDSRGSSALLHNEQF

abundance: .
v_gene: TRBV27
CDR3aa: ASRPGALERGGVTDTQY

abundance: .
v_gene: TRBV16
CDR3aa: ASSPTGQGLGETQY

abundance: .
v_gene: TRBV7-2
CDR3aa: ASSSRAGAAPYEQY

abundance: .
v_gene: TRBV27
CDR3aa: ASSLVPGGDSPLH

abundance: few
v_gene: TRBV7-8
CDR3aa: ASSRGGAYTEAF